The entry below describes one TCR beta chain. Its antigen is undetermined. The ends were cut back, 2 bases at V and 0 bases at J, with 16 bases in the middle. Germline V gene lookup returns CDR1 MNHEY and CDR2 SVGAGI. The CDR3 has 17 residues. The sample is drawn from a study of T cells in Graves' hyperthyroidism and ophthalmopathy. Points from the study as a whole: Ophthalmopathy and stable hyperthyroidism were separated by a 13 V-J model.

TCR beta CDR3 regions were amplified from RNA. The TCR CDR3 first-round RT-PCR relied on the HTBI primer set. A single record per CDR3 protein comes from TCRdb applying MiXCR to the multiplex PCR reads. Here the sample spans a few hundred thousand distinct CDR3 sequences, roughly 20% being singletons. V and J are TRBV6-5 and TRBJ1-1, with D possibly TRBD1 on 5 matching bases. Sequenced: blood. This TCR derives from a woman in her thirties or forties with Graves' ophthalmopathy. The CDR3 protein is CASSYGEGPRVNTEAFF. CDR3 DNA: TGTGCCAGCAGTTACGGGGAGGGACCCAGGGTGAACACTGAAGCTTTCTTT.